These 12 T cell receptor beta chains were sequenced from one sample in a study of blood T cells in healthy people across ages. It was with a sample-barcoded 5' primer and a J-beta primer mix that a second PCR of roughly 7 to 12 cycles was run. TCRdb reanalysed the 5' RACE reads using MiXCR and keeps one entry per CDR3 protein. The data show about 620,000 distinct CDR3 sequences, 21% seen once. Sample: blood. These receptors originate from a man aged 70 or older in good health.

This sequence joins TRBV29-1 and TRBJ2-1; 8 bases are shared with TRBD2. The CDR3 covers 15 residues. Germline lookup yields CDR1 SQVTM and CDR2 ANQGSEA. Trimming took 7 bases from V and 5 from J; bases not matched to a gene: 13. The CDR3 reads CSALGPGLVDNEQFF. CDR3 DNA: TGCAGCGCTCTGGGCCCGGGACTAGTAGACAATGAGCAGTTCTTC.

V is TRBV9 and J is TRBJ2-1; the D gene is possibly TRBD2 (6 bases). Trimming removed 0 bases at V and 3 bases at J, with 13 bases between. This CDR3 region has 16 residues. The germline gives CDR1 SGDLS, CDR2 YYNGEE. In DNA, the CDR3 is TGTGCCAGCAGCGTAGCCTCTGTGACTAGCTACAATGAGCAGTTCTTC. Its translation: CASSVASVTSYNEQFF.

The J gene is TRBJ2-1, the V gene TRBV5-4, with TRBD2 matching over 10 bases. The germline gives CDR1 SGHNT, CDR2 YYREEE (reference sequence). The V gene end was trimmed by 4 bases and the J gene end by 0 bases; junction bases not matched to a gene: 7. The CDR3 has 17 residues. CDR3 residues: CASSRGTSDSSYNEQFF. The DNA of the CDR3 is TGTGCCAGCAGCCGCGGGACTAGCGATAGCTCCTACAATGAGCAGTTCTTC.

The chain has TRBV4-1 and TRBJ2-7, with D maybe TRBD1 (5 bases). The CDR3 is 15 residues long. The V gene's germline CDR1 is MGHRA and CDR2 YSYEKL. The V and J ends lost 0 bases and 4 bases respectively, with 13 bases between them. DNA of the CDR3: TGCGCCAGCAGCCAAGAGGAGACAGTGACGTACGAGCAGTACTTC. It encodes CASSQEETVTYEQYF.

The J gene is TRBJ2-3, the V gene TRBV27; TRBD2 matches 10 bases. The length of the CDR3 is 16 residues. Germline V gene lookup returns CDR1 MNHEY and CDR2 SMNVEV (reference sequence). After removal of 5 bases from V and 4 bases from J, the junction contained 9 bases not matched to a gene. This CDR3 reads CASSLRTSGLADTQYF. The CDR3 bases are TGTGCCAGCAGTCTACGGACTAGCGGCCTTGCAGATACGCAGTATTTT.

The chain couples TRBV7-2 to TRBJ2-4; D remains ambiguous. V was clipped by 3 bases and J by 1 base, with 10 bases between them. The CDR3 loop spans 15 amino acids. The V gene's germline CDR1 is SGHTA and CDR2 FQGNSA. The CDR3 region has the DNA TGTGCCAGCAGCTTCCACTTAGCTGCCAAAAACATTCAGTACTTC. This codes for CASSFHLAAKNIQYF. Combining the CDR3 with reference TRBV7-2 and TRBJ2-4 gives the whole variable domain GAGVSQSPSNKVTEKGKDVELRCDPISGHTALYWYRQSLGQGLEFLIYFQGNSAPDKSGLPSDRFSAERTGGSVSTLTIQRTQQEDSAVYLCASSFHLAAKNIQYFGAGTRLSVL.

V gene TRBV20-1 combines with J gene TRBJ2-5; TRBD2 matches at 9 bases. The J call may not be correct, given that the DNA end is closer to TRBJ2-1. This CDR3 region has 12 residues. Germline V lookup: CDR1 DFQATT, CDR2 SNEGSKA (reference sequence). CDR3 DNA: TGCAGTGCCAGGACTAGCGTCAATGAGCAGTTCTTC. This codes for CSARTSVNEQFF.

This clonotype was seen a single time. V and J are TRBV12-3 or TRBV12-4 and TRBJ2-7; 7 nucleotides line up with TRBD1. The CDR3 has 12 residues. J lost 6 bases, V lost 3 bases, and 2 bases had no gene match. For the CDR3, the DNA is TGTGCCAGCAGTTTGGGGACAGTCGAGCAGTACTTC. The encoded protein is CASSLGTVEQYF.

This clonotype was observed a handful of times. This sequence joins TRBV9 and TRBJ2-5, with D maybe TRBD2 (5 bases). The better agreement between TRBJ2-7 and the DNA end casts doubt on the J call. Germline CDR1 and CDR2: SGDLS and YYNGEE. The CDR3 contains 13 residues. The CDR3 DNA follows: TGTGCCAGCAGCGTAGTACTAGAGGGCGAGCAGTACTTC. Residues: CASSVVLEGEQYF.

V is TRBV2 and J is TRBJ2-7; TRBD1 aligns across 7 bases. Germline V gene data show CDR1 as SNHLY and CDR2 as FYNNEI. V lost 7 bases to trimming and J lost 3 bases; unmatched junction nucleotides: 6. The CDR3 contains 13 residues. CDR3: CASTGQERYEQYF. CDR3 DNA sequence: TGTGCCAGCACAGGACAGGAGCGCTACGAGCAGTACTTC.

This chain connects TRBV6-2 or TRBV6-3 to TRBJ2-7, with 10 bases fitting TRBD2. V lost 5 bases to trimming and J lost 4 bases; unmatched junction nucleotides: 5. Germline CDR1 and CDR2: MNHEY and SVGEGT. The CDR3 totals 14 residues. As DNA, the CDR3 is TGTGCCAGCAGTGGCACGGGACTAGCGTACGAGCAGTACTTC. This encodes CASSGTGLAYEQYF.

This chain uses TRBV7-9 with TRBJ1-5; perhaps TRBD1 as D (6 bases). CDR1 SEHNR and CDR2 FQNEAQ come from the germline V gene (reference sequence). Between the trimmed V and J ends, which lost 1 base and 5 bases, there was a span of 9 bases. The CDR3 runs to 14 residues. CDR3 region: CASSLDRDDQPQHF. In DNA form, the CDR3 reads TGTGCCAGCAGCTTAGACAGGGACGATCAGCCCCAGCATTTT.